This T cell receptor (beta chain) appears in the sequencing data of a study of T cells and Merkel cell carcinoma outcomes. Concerning this clone itself: Its matching antigen is unknown. The conserved phenylalanine or tryptophan is not found at the CDR3 terminus, so this likely reflects a read error.

Findings of the study overall: In Merkel cell carcinoma, repertoire and T-cell density reportedly predicted outcomes.

Sequencing used immunoSEQ multiplex PCR; TCRdb keeps in-frame clones, though not all of them. Of 15,000 or so clones listed, 87% are singletons. The CDR3 has 14 residues. J was trimmed by 5 bases and V by 5 bases; bases with no gene match: 3. Germline-derived CDR1 and CDR2 are MNHEY and SVGAGI. The clonotype was recovered from a human donor with Merkel cell carcinoma. Input material: tumor tissue from Merkel cell carcinoma. This chain connects TRBV6-5 to TRBJ1-3; 10 bases match TRBD1. CDR3 bases: TGTGCCAGCAGTCCGACAGGGGGCAGAAACACCATATATGTT. Protein: CASSPTGGRNTIYV.